Sequencing of this TCR beta chain was carried out in a study of T cell responses to AZD1222 COVID-19 vaccine. Study as a whole: Analysis merged second doses at about 4 or about 12 weeks. General study points: White British donors predominated, females outnumbered males, and clonal diversity was possibly underestimated. At study baseline, merely six AZD1222 recipients were seropositive. There were repertoire samples only from the period after the peak T cell response.

Germline V gene data show CDR1 as SGDLS and CDR2 as YYNGEE. The CDR3 is 19 residues long. V lost 0 bases and J lost 3; bases outside the gene matches: 17. Notes on this clone: The target antigen is unknown.

Some clones are missing from TCRdb's copy, which holds only in-frame ones; the method was immunoSEQ multiplex PCR. The sample consists of approximately 180,000 clones, more than 80% of them appearing once. The V and J genes are TRBV9 and TRBJ1-2; TRBD1 matches 7 bases. The source material was peripheral blood, sampled on day 0 of AZD1222 vaccination. The TCR originated in an adult in good health. The CDR3 DNA is TGTGCCAGCAGCGTAGTATGGATGGACAGGAGAGGTGGGTACTATGGCTACACCTTC. Its protein product is CASSVVWMDRRGGYYGYTF. The full variable domain, its missing parts supplied by reference TRBV9 and TRBJ1-2, is DSGVTQTPKHLITATGQRVTLRCSPRSGDLSVYWYQQSLDQGLQFLIQYYNGEERAKGNILERFSAQQFPDLHSELNLSSLELGDSALYFCASSVVWMDRRGGYYGYTFGSGTRLTVV.